This is a list of T cell receptor beta chains from one sample in a study of T cell responses to AZD1222 COVID-19 vaccine. Method: immunoSEQ multiplex PCR; TCRdb's copy keeps in-frame clones and lacks some. The sample holds more than 95,000 clones, less than 95% seen once. Specimen: peripheral blood, collected on day 0 of MenACWY control vaccination. Source of these receptors: an adult in good health. CDR3s include the opening cysteine and the closing phenylalanine or tryptophan. Each record gives: clone size, D gene, V gene, J gene, CDR3 protein, CDR3 DNA. D genes are given only for firm matches. Size values are once, few and many counts, or a class for expanded clones, and some rows have none.

-,-,TRBV11-2,TRBJ2-3,CASSYAGGTDTQYF,TGTGCCAGCAGCTATGCAGGGGGCACAGATACGCAGTATTTT
-,-,TRBV6-6,TRBJ2-1,CASRASPNIYNEQFF,TGTGCCAGCAGGGCTAGCCCAAATATTTACAATGAGCAGTTCTTC
-,TRBD1,TRBV11-3,TRBJ2-2,CASSLGPTGGWLFF,TGTGCCAGCAGCTTAGGCCCGACAGGGGGTTGGCTGTTTTTT
-,-,TRBV30,TRBJ2-7,CAWSVTRGTDEQYF,TGTGCCTGGAGTGTAACTCGGGGGACCGACGAGCAGTACTTC
-,-,TRBV9,TRBJ2-7,CASSVEGKAINEQYF,TGTGCCAGCAGCGTAGAGGGCAAAGCAATCAACGAGCAGTACTTC
-,-,TRBV12-3/TRBV12-4,TRBJ2-3,CASSFVDTDTQYF,TGTGCCAGCAGTTTTGTTGACACAGATACGCAGTATTTT
-,-,TRBV24-1,TRBJ2-3,CATSDWTGSTSTDTQYF,TGTGCCACCAGTGATTGGACGGGGAGTACTAGCACAGATACGCAGTATTTT
-,-,TRBV27,TRBJ1-1,CASSLPGGTEAFF,TGTGCCAGCAGTTTGCCAGGTGGGACTGAAGCTTTCTTT
-,-,TRBV6-1,TRBJ2-3,CASSELQGRSTDTQYF,TGTGCCAGCAGTGAATTACAGGGGAGGAGCACAGATACGCAGTATTTT
once,-,TRBV7-2,TRBJ1-1,CASSLVPVYTEAFF,TGTGCCAGCAGCTTAGTTCCGGTGTACACTGAAGCTTTCTTT
-,-,TRBV25-1,TRBJ1-5,CASSQGYNQPQHF,TGTGCCAGCAGTCAGGGCTACAATCAGCCCCAGCATTTT
-,TRBD2,TRBV4-2,TRBJ2-5,CASSQTTSGIETQYF,TGTGCCAGCAGCCAAACGACTAGCGGGATTGAGACCCAGTACTTC
once,-,TRBV29-1,TRBJ1-1,CSVPGNTEAFF,TGCAGCGTCCCTGGGAACACTGAAGCTTTCTTT
-,TRBD2,TRBV7-3,TRBJ2-7,CASSLGSGYSYEQYF,TGTGCCAGCAGCTTAGGTAGCGGGTACTCCTACGAGCAGTACTTC
once,TRBD1,TRBV6-5,TRBJ1-6,CASSYSVAGGSSPLHF,TGTGCCAGCAGTTACTCGGTGGCAGGGGGTTCCTCACCCCTCCACTTT
once,-,TRBV20-1,TRBJ2-6,CSASGAYSGANVLTF,TGCAGTGCTAGTGGGGCGTACTCTGGGGCCAACGTCCTGACTTTC
-,-,TRBV27,TRBJ2-2,CASRRGTDTGELFF,TGTGCCAGCAGGCGAGGGACGGACACCGGGGAGCTGTTTTTT
few,-,TRBV12-3/TRBV12-4,TRBJ2-2,CASAPGRTGELFF,TGTGCCAGTGCGCCTGGGAGAACCGGGGAGCTGTTTTTT
few,-,TRBV2,TRBJ2-1,CASSAVSRAMSSYNEQFF,TGTGCCAGCAGTGCCGTTTCGAGGGCCATGAGCTCCTACAATGAGCAGTTCTTC
-,TRBD2,TRBV9,TRBJ2-2,CASNTAGAPGGGELFF,TGTGCCAGCAATACAGCGGGGGCTCCGGGTGGCGGGGAGCTGTTTTTT
-,-,TRBV7-6,TRBJ1-1,CASSPQVGNTEAFF,TGTGCCAGCAGCCCCCAGGTGGGGAACACTGAAGCTTTCTTT
-,-,TRBV27,TRBJ2-3,CASSPRGLAQYF,TGTGCCAGCAGTCCCCGAGGGCTCGCGCAGTATTTT
-,-,TRBV11-2,TRBJ1-3,CASSLDLGQSLDNTIYF,TGTGCCAGCAGCTTAGACCTGGGGCAGAGCCTGGACAACACCATATATTTT
-,-,TRBV6-6,TRBJ2-3,CASSPSTDTQYF,TGTGCCAGCAGCCCGAGCACAGATACGCAGTATTTT
-,TRBD1,TRBV7-8,TRBJ1-6,CASSLRGQGLRDNSPLHF,TGTGCCAGCAGCCTTAGGGGACAGGGCCTCCGGGATAATTCACCCCTCCACTTT
-,-,TRBV3-1/TRBV3-2,TRBJ1-1,CASSQEMLGGRATEAFF,TGTGCCAGCAGCCAAGAAATGCTCGGGGGGCGGGCCACTGAAGCTTTCTTT
-,-,TRBV27,TRBJ1-4,CASSLGLTNEKLFF,TGTGCCAGCAGTTTGGGACTAACTAATGAAAAACTGTTTTTT
-,-,TRBV30,TRBJ2-1,CAWSADPRGAGTYNEQFF,TGTGCCTGGAGTGCCGACCCAAGAGGGGCGGGAACCTACAATGAGCAGTTCTTC
-,-,TRBV5-1,TRBJ2-4,CASSMELAKNIQYF,TGCGCCAGCAGCATGGAGCTAGCCAAAAACATTCAGTACTTC
-,-,TRBV2,TRBJ2-2,CASTRGVGTGELFF,TGTGCCAGCACCCGCGGGGTGGGAACCGGGGAGCTGTTTTTT
-,-,TRBV7-3,TRBJ2-2,CASSLRSSVNTGELFF,TGTGCCAGCAGCTTAAGGTCGTCGGTGAACACCGGGGAGCTGTTTTTT
few,-,TRBV6-5,TRBJ2-1,CASSWAAGSSYNEQFF,TGTGCCAGCAGTTGGGCGGCAGGAAGCTCCTACAATGAGCAGTTCTTC
once,TRBD1,TRBV20-1,TRBJ2-5,CSASRPGTDRLKTQYF,TGCAGTGCTAGTCGCCCCGGGACAGACCGTCTTAAGACCCAGTACTTC
few,TRBD2,TRBV4-1,TRBJ2-5,CASSQVSGEETQYF,TGCGCCAGCAGCCAAGTCAGCGGGGAGGAGACCCAGTACTTC
-,TRBD1,TRBV5-4,TRBJ2-1,CASSYGDRGYNEQFF,TGTGCCAGCAGCTACGGGGACAGGGGTTACAATGAGCAGTTCTTC
-,-,TRBV5-4,TRBJ1-6,CASSSAGLRGNSPLHF,TGTGCCAGCAGCTCGGCCGGGCTAAGGGGCAATTCACCCCTCCACTTT
-,-,TRBV7-9,TRBJ2-2,CASSLLSMADTGELFF,TGTGCCAGCAGCTTACTTAGTATGGCGGACACCGGGGAGCTGTTTTTT
-,-,TRBV25-1,TRBJ1-6,CASRTPGGAGSPLHF,TGTGCCAGCAGAACTCCAGGAGGGGCGGGTTCACCCCTCCACTTT
-,-,TRBV30,TRBJ1-1,CAWSVLGTEAFF,TGTGCCTGGAGTGTACTGGGCACTGAAGCTTTCTTT
once,-,TRBV15,TRBJ1-6,CATSIGSSYNSPLHF,TGTGCCACCAGCATAGGAAGCTCCTATAATTCACCCCTCCACTTT
-,-,TRBV18,TRBJ1-4,CASSPHQGGEKLFF,TGTGCCAGCTCACCACATCAGGGAGGTGAAAAACTGTTTTTT
-,-,TRBV4-1,TRBJ1-1,CASSQVGARTEAFF,TGCGCCAGCAGCCAAGTGGGGGCCCGGACTGAAGCTTTCTTT
-,-,TRBV7-6,TRBJ2-3,CASRPTRYF,TGTGCCAGCAGACCTACGCGGTATTTT
-,TRBD2,TRBV3-1/TRBV3-2,TRBJ2-7,CASSQKLAGEFEQYF,TGTGCCAGCAGCCAAAAGCTAGCGGGAGAGTTCGAGCAGTACTTC
-,TRBD1,TRBV4-1,TRBJ2-7,CASSPGTASYEQYF,TGCGCCAGCAGCCCCGGGACAGCCTCCTACGAGCAGTACTTC
-,-,TRBV10-3,TRBJ2-3,CAISTMASSTDTQYF,TGTGCCATCAGTACGATGGCTTCTAGCACAGATACGCAGTATTTT